Sequencing of this TCR beta chain was carried out in a study of CD8+ T cells in alopecia areata. About the study: Twice daily, treated patients received 5 to 10 mg of oral tofacitinib. Study-level points and caveats: Researchers report lesional scalp, most notably alopecia totalis/universalis, outstripped normal scalp in clonality.

Specified treatment: oral pan-JAK inhibitor, 5-10 mg twice daily. CDR1 and CDR2 from the germline V gene are SQVTM and ANQGSEA. V gave up 5 bases and J gave up 0 bases, with 13 bases separating them. The CDR3 extends over 14 amino acids. Concerning this clone itself: Antigen: not known.

In each case, RNA was isolated and then reverse transcribed into cDNA as the sequencing template. Data came from immunoSEQ multiplex PCR; TCRdb stores just in-frame clones and leaves some out. The sample records around 210,000 clones, less than 65% being singletons. Source: CD4+ T cells sorted from blood, taken at week 4, from a patient treated with tofacitinib. The chain employs TRBV29-1 and TRBJ1-1; D not resolved. This sequence was found in a human donor with alopecia areata. The DNA of the CDR3 is TGCAGCGTTTCTTCTAGGGCCTTGAACACTGAAGCTTTCTTT. Translation: CSVSSRALNTEAFF. The whole variable domain, remainder taken from reference TRBV29-1 and TRBJ1-1, is SAVISQKPSRDICQRGTSLTIQCQVDSQVTMMFWYRQQPGQSLTLIATANQGSEATYESGFVIDKFPISRPNLTFSTLTVSNMSPEDSSIYLCSVSSRALNTEAFFGQGTRLTVV.